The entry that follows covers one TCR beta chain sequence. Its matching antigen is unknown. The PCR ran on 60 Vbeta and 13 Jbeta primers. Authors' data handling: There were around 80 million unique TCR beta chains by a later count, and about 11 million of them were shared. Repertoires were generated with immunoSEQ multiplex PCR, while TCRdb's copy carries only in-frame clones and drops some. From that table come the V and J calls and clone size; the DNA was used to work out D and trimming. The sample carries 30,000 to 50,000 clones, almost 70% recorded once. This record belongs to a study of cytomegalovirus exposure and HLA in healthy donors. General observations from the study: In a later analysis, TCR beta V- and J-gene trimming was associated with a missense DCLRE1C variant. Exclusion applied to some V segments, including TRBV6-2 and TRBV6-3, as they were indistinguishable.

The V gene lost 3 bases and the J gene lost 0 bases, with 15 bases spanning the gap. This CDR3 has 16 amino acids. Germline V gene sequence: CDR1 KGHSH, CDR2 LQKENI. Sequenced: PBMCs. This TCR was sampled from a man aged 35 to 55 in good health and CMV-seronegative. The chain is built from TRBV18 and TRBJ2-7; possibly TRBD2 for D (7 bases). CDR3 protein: CASSPMGGGHSYEQYF. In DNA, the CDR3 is TGTGCCAGCTCACCTATGGGGGGGGGCCACTCCTACGAGCAGTACTTC.